Presented here are 7 T cell receptor beta chains from one specimen sequenced in a study of blood T cell repertoires in COVID-19. Libraries were prepared by immunoSEQ multiplex PCR; TCRdb keeps only in-frame clonotypes and omits some of them. The sample holds some 42,000 clones; 77% are singletons and the top ten take 25% to 35%. Sequenced sample: peripheral blood. All receptors come from a woman aged 70-85 years with acute or convalescent COVID-19.

CDR3 residues: CASSERTVSTEAFF. In DNA, the CDR3 is TGTGCCAGCAGTGAGAGGACAGTAAGCACTGAAGCTTTCTTT. The chain joins TRBV6-1 to TRBJ1-1; possibly TRBD1 for D (6 bases). The germline gives CDR1 MNHNS, CDR2 SASEGT. The germline V and J ends were trimmed by 3 bases and 4 bases, with 12 bases remaining between them. The CDR3 has 14 residues.

This clone was detected a few times. The chain uses TRBV6-2 or TRBV6-3 and TRBJ1-3, with D perhaps TRBD1 (6 bases). The CDR3 is 15 amino acids. Trimming left V 2 bases short and J 0 bases short, with 8 bases between. In germline, CDR1 is MNHEY, CDR2 SVGEGT. Here the CDR3 reads CASSYGQLSGNTIYF. For the CDR3, the DNA is TGTGCCAGCAGTTACGGACAGCTCTCTGGAAACACCATATATTTT.

In its sample, this clone was seen many times. This chain connects TRBV30 to TRBJ1-5, with D perhaps matching TRBD1 (5 bases). This CDR3 contains 13 residues. From germline, CDR1 is GTSNPN and CDR2 SVGIG (reference sequence). Trimming pared 1 base from V and 4 bases from J, leaving 8 bases between. CDR3 amino acids: CAWSGEGNQPQHF. DNA of the CDR3: TGTGCCTGGAGTGGGGAGGGGAATCAGCCCCAGCATTTT.

This chain links TRBV29-1 with TRBJ1-1, with 8 bases matching TRBD1. The germline V gene encodes CDR1 SQVTM and CDR2 ANQGSEA. The V gene end was trimmed by 6 bases and the J gene end by 4 bases; junction bases not matched to a gene: 4. The CDR3 is 12 amino acids. The DNA of the CDR3 is TGCAGCGTAACGACAGGGGTCACTGAAGCTTTCTTT. Protein product: CSVTTGVTEAFF.

Of note for this clone: One end of the junction does not line up with germline, which may come from a read error. The chain carries TRBV6-1 and TRBJ2-1; 10 nucleotides agree with TRBD2. The CDR3 is 15 residues long. Germline lookup yields CDR1 MNHNS and CDR2 SASEGT. The CDR3 coding sequence is TGTGCCAGCAGTAAAGCTAGCGGGAGTCGGGATGAGCAGTTCTTC. Translation: CASSKASGSRDEQFF.

In this sample, this clone turned up a few times. The chain employs TRBV7-2 and TRBJ1-3, with D perhaps TRBD1 (5 bases). Trimming took 1 base from V and 0 from J, leaving 7 bases between them. CDR3 size: 15 residues. Germline CDR1 reads SGHTA; CDR2 reads FQGNSA. CDR3 region: CASSLVRGSGNTIYF. The DNA for the CDR3 is TGTGCCAGCAGCTTAGTTAGGGGCTCTGGAAACACCATATATTTT.

V usage is TRBV7-9 and J usage is TRBJ2-7; TRBD2 might be the D (6 bases). Trimming left V 11 bases short and J 6 bases short, with 11 bases between. CDR1 is SEHNR, CDR2 FQNEAQ, per germline (reference sequence). The CDR3 runs 10 residues. The CDR3 sequence is CALGGGEQYF. The CDR3 nucleotides read TGTGCCCTGGGGGGTGGCGAGCAGTACTTC. Full variable domain (outside the CDR3, taken from reference TRBV7-9 and TRBJ2-7): DTGVSQNPRHKITKRGQNVTFRCDPISEHNRLYWYRQTLGQGPEFLTYFQNEAQLEKSRLLSDRFSAERPKGSFSTLEIQRTEQGDSAMYLCALGGGEQYFGPGTRLTVT.